A single TCR beta chain is shown here with its context. Its target is unknown. This record belongs to a study of T cell responses to AZD1222 COVID-19 vaccine. Generated by immunoSEQ multiplex PCR, the TCRdb table keeps only in-frame clones and is missing some. This sample has approximately 150,000 clones; almost 95% occur once, and the top ten carry around 2.3%. V gave up 2 bases and J gave up 5 bases; unmatched junction bases: 8. The length of the CDR3 is 16 residues. Germline V CDR1 and CDR2: MNHEY, SVGAGI. Study-wide results and caveats: Close to half of all spike-specific TCRs reportedly target regions of the variants that are unmutated. Donors in the cohort were predominantly white British and more often female, and clonal diversity was possibly underestimated. Repertoires were sampled only after the peak T cell response.

The chain links TRBV6-5 to TRBJ2-1; 8 bases align to TRBD2. Specimen: peripheral blood, collected on day 0 of AZD1222 vaccination. This receptor was identified in an adult in good health. DNA of the CDR3: TGTGCCAGCAGTTACGTAGGGACTAGGGGAAACAATGAGCAGTTCTTC. Its protein is CASSYVGTRGNNEQFF.